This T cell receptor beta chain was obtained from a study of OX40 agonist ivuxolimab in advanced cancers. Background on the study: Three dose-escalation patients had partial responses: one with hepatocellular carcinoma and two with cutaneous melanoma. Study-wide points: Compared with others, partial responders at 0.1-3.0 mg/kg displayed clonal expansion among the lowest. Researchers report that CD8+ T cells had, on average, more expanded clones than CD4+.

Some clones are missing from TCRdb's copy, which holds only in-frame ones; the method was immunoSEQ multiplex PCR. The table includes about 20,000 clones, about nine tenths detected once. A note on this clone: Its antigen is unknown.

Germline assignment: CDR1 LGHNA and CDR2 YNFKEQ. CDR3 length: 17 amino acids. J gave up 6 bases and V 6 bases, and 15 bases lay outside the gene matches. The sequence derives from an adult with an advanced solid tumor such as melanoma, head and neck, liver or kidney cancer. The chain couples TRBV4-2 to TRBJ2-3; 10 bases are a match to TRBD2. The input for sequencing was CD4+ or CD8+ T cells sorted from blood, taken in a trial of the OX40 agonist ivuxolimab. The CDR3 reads CASSRNALLAGLDTQYF. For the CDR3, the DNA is TGTGCCAGCAGTCGAAACGCCCTACTAGCGGGATTGGATACGCAGTATTTT.